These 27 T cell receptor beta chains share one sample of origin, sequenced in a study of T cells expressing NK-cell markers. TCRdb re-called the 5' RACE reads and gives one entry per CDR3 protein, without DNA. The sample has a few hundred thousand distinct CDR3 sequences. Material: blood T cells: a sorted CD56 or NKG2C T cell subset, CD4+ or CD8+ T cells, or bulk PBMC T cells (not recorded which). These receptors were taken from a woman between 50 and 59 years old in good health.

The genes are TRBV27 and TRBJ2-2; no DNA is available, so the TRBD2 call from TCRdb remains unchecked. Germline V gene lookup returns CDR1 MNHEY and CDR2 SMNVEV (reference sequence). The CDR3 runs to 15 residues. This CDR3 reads CASSSGLLGIGELFF.

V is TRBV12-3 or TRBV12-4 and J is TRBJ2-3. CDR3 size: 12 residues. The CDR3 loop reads CASSLTEDTQYF.

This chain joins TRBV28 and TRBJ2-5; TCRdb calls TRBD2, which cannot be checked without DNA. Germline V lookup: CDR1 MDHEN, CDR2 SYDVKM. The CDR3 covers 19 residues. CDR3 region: CASIRTRTSGSGHQETQYF.

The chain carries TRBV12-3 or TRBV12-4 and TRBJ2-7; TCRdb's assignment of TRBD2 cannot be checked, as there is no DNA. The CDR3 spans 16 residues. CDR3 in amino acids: CASRRTSGTQDYEQYF.

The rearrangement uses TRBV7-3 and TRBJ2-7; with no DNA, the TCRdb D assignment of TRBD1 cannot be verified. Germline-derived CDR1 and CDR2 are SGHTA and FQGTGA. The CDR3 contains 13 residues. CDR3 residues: CASSLAAGGEQYF.

CDR3 residues: CASSLGSGGRDQPQHF. The V call is TRBV7-9, the J call TRBJ1-5; there is no DNA to check the TCRdb D call of TRBD1. The germline gives CDR1 SEHNR, CDR2 FQNEAQ (reference sequence). The CDR3 covers 16 residues.

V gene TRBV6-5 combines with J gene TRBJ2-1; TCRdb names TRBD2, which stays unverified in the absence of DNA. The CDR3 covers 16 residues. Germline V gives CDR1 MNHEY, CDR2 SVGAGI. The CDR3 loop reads CASSPLRLASANEQFF.

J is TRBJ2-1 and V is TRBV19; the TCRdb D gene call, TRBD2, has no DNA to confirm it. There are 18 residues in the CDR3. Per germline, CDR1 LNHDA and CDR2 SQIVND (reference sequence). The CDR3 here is CASTGLAGSPSSYNEQFF.

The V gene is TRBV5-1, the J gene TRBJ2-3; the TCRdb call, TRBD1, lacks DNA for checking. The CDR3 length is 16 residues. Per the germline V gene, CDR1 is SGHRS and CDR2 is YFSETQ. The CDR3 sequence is CASSLGTGGPTDTQYF.

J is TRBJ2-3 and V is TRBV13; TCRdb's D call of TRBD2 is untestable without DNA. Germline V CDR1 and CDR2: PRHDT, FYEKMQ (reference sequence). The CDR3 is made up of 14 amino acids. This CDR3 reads CASSSSGSSDTQYF.

CDR3 in amino acids: CSARSSGGWGNTGELFF. This rearrangement joins TRBV20-1 to TRBJ2-2; TCRdb's D gene call, TRBD1, goes unchecked for lack of DNA. The CDR3 has 17 amino acids. Germline V lookup: CDR1 DFQATT, CDR2 SNEGSKA (reference sequence).

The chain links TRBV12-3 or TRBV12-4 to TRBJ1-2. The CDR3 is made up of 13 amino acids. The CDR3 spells CASTLAGGYGYTF.

CDR3 amino acids: CASSRGDVNPGELFF. The chain employs TRBV5-1 and TRBJ2-2. This CDR3 region has 15 residues. The germline CDR1 and CDR2 sequences are SGHRS and YFSETQ.

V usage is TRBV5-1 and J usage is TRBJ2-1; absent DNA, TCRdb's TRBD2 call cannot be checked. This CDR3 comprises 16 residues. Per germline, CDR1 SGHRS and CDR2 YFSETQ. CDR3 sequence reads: CASSSHSGGMGNEQFF.

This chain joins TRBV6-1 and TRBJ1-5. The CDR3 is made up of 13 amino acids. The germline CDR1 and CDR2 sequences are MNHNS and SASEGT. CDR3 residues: CASGGGGYQPQHF.

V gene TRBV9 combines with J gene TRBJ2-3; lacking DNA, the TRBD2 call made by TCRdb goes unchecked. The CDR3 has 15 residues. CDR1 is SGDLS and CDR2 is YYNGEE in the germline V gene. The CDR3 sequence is CASSTRTSGRDTQYF.

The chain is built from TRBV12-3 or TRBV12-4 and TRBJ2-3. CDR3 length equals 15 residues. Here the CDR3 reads CASSLYRPFTDTQYF.

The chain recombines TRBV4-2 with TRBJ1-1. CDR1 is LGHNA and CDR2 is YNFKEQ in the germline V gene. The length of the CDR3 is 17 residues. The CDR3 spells CASSQGEAVGMNTEAFF.

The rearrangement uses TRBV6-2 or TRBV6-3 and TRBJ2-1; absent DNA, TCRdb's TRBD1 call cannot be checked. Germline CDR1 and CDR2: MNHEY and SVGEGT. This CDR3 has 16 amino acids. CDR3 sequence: CASSYPDRGRLNEQFF.

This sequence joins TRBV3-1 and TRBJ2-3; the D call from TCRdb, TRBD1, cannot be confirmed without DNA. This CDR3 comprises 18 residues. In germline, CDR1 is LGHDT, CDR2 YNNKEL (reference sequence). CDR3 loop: CASSQEGGSGLSTDTQYF.

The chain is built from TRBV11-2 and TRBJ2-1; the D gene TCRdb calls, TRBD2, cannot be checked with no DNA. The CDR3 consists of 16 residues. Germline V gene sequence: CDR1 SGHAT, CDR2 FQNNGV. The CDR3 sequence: CASSLDSLAGVGEQFF.

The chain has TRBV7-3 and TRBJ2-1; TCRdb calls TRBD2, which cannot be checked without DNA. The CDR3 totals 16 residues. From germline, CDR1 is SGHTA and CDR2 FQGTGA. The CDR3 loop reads CASSILSGRVYNEQFF.

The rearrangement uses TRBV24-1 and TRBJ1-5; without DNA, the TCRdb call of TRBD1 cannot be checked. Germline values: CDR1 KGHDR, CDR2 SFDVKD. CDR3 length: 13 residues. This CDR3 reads CAIADRTHQPQHF.

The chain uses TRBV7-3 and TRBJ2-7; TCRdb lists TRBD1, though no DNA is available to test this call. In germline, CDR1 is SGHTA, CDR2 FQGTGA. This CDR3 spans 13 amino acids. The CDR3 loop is CATSEGDDYEQYF.

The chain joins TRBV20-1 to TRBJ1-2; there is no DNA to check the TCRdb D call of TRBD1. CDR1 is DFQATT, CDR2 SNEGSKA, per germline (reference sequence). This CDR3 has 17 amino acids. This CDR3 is CSALNRPGQGGNYGYTF.

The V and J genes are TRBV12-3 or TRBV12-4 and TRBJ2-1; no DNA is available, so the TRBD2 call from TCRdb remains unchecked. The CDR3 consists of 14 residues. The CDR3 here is CASSRGLAGVEQFF.

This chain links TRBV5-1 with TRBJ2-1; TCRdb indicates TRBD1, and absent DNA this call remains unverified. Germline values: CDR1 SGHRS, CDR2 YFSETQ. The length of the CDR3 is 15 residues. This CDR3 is CASSLGGSEYNEQFF.